The present T cell receptor (beta chain) was sequenced within a study of regulatory T cells in long-lasting Graves disease. Study results and caveats: Patients with persistent disease shared some 2,900 public clonotypes, outpacing the 966 shared by new patients. Patients with persistent disease showed a bias toward TRBV28, TRBJ1-2 and TRBJ2-5. It is possible that accuracy was reduced by the small size of the sample.

Construction of the TCR beta libraries employed iRepertoire HTBI primers in conjunction with Arm-PCR of CDR3 regions. Using its own MiXCR run on the multiplex PCR reads, TCRdb lists one record per CDR3 protein. Of under 300,000 distinct CDR3 sequences in the sample, around 21% were seen once. Time point: newly diagnosed GD, antithyroid drugs for less than 3 months. The authors made the TCR library using RNA they extracted from PBMCs. The collection involved drawing nine milliliters of peripheral blood into EDTA tubes. Germline CDR1 is MNHEY and CDR2 is SVGAGI. This CDR3 contains 17 residues. V lost 3 bases and J 6 bases, leaving 24 bases between the germline ends. This clonotype occurred many times. Its antigen is not identified.

The rearrangement joins TRBV6-5 to TRBJ2-7, with D perhaps matching TRBD2 (5 bases). Sequences were derived from peripheral blood mononuclear cells (PBMCs), sampled at new diagnosis, from a patient treated with antithyroid drugs. The TCR sequence derives from a female donor with Graves disease. The CDR3 here is CASSYGGSARTLTEQYF. The CDR3, as DNA: TGTGCCAGCAGTTATGGAGGCAGTGCAAGAACCCTTACCGAGCAGTACTTC.